The 21 T cell receptor beta chains reported below all come from one sample, sequenced in a study of blood T cell repertoires in COVID-19 (dated by TCRdb to about 2020). The protocol used for the library was the immunoSEQ multiplex PCR assay. The immuneACCESS repertoire file appears here via TCRdb, limited to in-frame rearrangements. These files lack a portion of the clones; in checked studies, under half of the deficit traces to unresolved V genes, and the cause of the others is not known. This sample holds roughly 180,000 clones; about three quarters were observed only once. The ten largest clones add up to roughly 8.6% of the sample. Sequenced material: peripheral blood. These receptors were collected from a woman aged 50 to 65 with active or convalescent COVID-19.

The rearrangement joins TRBV27 to TRBJ2-2, with 9 bases fitting TRBD2. The length of the CDR3 is 15 residues. Germline assignment: CDR1 MNHEY and CDR2 SMNVEV (reference sequence). The V and J ends lost 7 bases and 5 bases, in that order; junction bases with no gene match: 8. CDR3 residues: CASTLAGEVTGELFF. For the CDR3, the DNA is TGTGCCAGCACCTTAGCGGGAGAGGTAACCGGGGAGCTGTTTTTT.

Concerning this clone: The same CDR3 is also encoded by other DNA sequences in this sample. The chain joins TRBV3-1 (or the pseudogene TRBV3-2) to TRBJ1-1; tentative D call: TRBD1 (6 bases). V was shortened by 3 bases and J by 4 bases, with 9 bases between the two germline ends. This CDR3 spans 13 amino acids. Per the germline V gene, CDR1 is LGHDT and CDR2 is YNNKEL (reference sequence). CDR3 residues: CASSQGRGTEAFF. The CDR3 DNA is TGTGCCAGCAGCCAGGGCAGGGGCACTGAAGCTTTCTTT.

This clone appeared a few times. The rearrangement links TRBV10-3 to TRBJ2-4; 7 bases are a match to TRBD1. This CDR3 has 14 residues. CDR1 is ENHRY and CDR2 is SYGVKD in the germline V gene. V lost 6 bases, J lost 4 bases, and 6 bases stayed unmatched. The CDR3 is CAISASGQKNIQYF. The CDR3 DNA follows: TGTGCCATCAGCGCGTCGGGACAGAAAAACATTCAGTACTTC.

The V and J genes are TRBV6-6 and TRBJ2-3; 9 nucleotides line up with TRBD2. In germline, CDR1 is MNHNY, CDR2 SVGAGI (reference sequence). Trimming cost V 5 bases and J 0 bases; bases outside gene matches: 9. The CDR3 contains 17 residues. The CDR3 sequence is CASSPTSGPSSTDTQYF. The CDR3 DNA sequence: TGTGCCAGCAGTCCTACTAGCGGGCCGTCTAGCACAGATACGCAGTATTTT.

This clone was found a few times. This chain joins TRBV18 and TRBJ2-2, with TRBD2 matching 9 bases. Germline CDR1 is KGHSH and CDR2 is LQKENI. The CDR3 sequence is 16 residues long. Losses at the gene ends were 4 bases for V and 5 bases for J; bases not matched to a gene: 8. The CDR3 sequence is CASSQAAGGHTGELFF. The CDR3 region has the DNA TGTGCCAGCTCACAGGCAGCGGGAGGTCATACCGGGGAGCTGTTTTTT.

The chain combines TRBV29-1 with TRBJ2-7; tentatively, D is TRBD1 (8 bases). The CDR3 consists of 15 residues. V was cut by 2 bases and J by 4 bases, with 18 bases left in between. From germline, CDR1 is SQVTM and CDR2 ANQGSEA. The DNA of the CDR3 is TGCAGCGTTGAAAGGCCGACAGGGGAGGGGTACGAGCAGTACTTC. Amino acids: CSVERPTGEGYEQYF.

This clone was observed a handful of times. The J gene is TRBJ1-5, the V gene TRBV28; 11 bases align to TRBD1. Germline assignment: CDR1 MDHEN and CDR2 SYDVKM. The CDR3 loop spans 18 amino acids. Trimming removed 6 bases from V and 2 bases from J; junction bases left unmatched: 12. The DNA of the CDR3 is TGTGCCAGCAGCCCTCTCGGACAGGGGGCGCGGGGCAATCAGCCCCAGCATTTT. Its protein is CASSPLGQGARGNQPQHF.

The rearrangement joins TRBV6-5 to TRBJ1-2, with 9 bases matching TRBD1. From germline, CDR1 is MNHEY and CDR2 SVGAGI. The CDR3 is made up of 14 amino acids. V dropped 6 bases and J dropped 4; count of bases not matched to a gene: 6. The CDR3 DNA follows: TGTGCCAGCAGAAACAGGGGGCGCGCCTATGGCTACACCTTC. This encodes CASRNRGRAYGYTF.

This clone occurred once. The V and J genes are TRBV29-1 and TRBJ2-1, with 8 bases identical to TRBD2. Germline trimming cut 6 bases from V and 2 bases from J; bases unmatched to any gene: 9. The CDR3 covers 15 residues. The germline V gene has CDR1 SQVTM and CDR2 ANQGSEA. The CDR3 loop is CSVERGGTTYNEQFF. CDR3 sequence (DNA): TGCAGCGTAGAACGGGGGGGAACAACCTACAATGAGCAGTTCTTC.

The CDR3 DNA follows: TGTGCCAGCAGCTTATTTGGGAGCTCCTACGAGCAGTACTTC. The encoded protein is CASSLFGSSYEQYF. V is TRBV7-2 and J is TRBJ2-7, with a weak D call TRBD2 (5 bases). This CDR3 has 14 amino acids. CDR1 and CDR2 from the germline V gene are SGHTA and FQGNSA. Trimming stripped 2 bases from V and 0 bases from J, with 8 bases between.

The chain carries TRBV9 and TRBJ2-1, with D possibly TRBD2 on 5 matching bases. Per germline, CDR1 SGDLS and CDR2 YYNGEE. Trimming shortened V by 4 bases and J by 5 bases, and 13 bases separated the two germline ends. This CDR3 is built from 14 residues. The CDR3 loop reads CASSPRWEHNEQFF. CDR3 bases: TGTGCCAGCAGCCCCCGCTGGGAGCACAATGAGCAGTTCTTC.

The J gene is TRBJ1-1, the V gene TRBV11-2; TRBD1 might be the D (5 bases). The CDR3 loop spans 14 amino acids. V was trimmed by 6 bases and J by 7 bases, leaving 18 bases between them. Looked up from germline, CDR1 is SGHAT and CDR2 is FQNNGV. The CDR3 here is CASSYLGDSLEAFF. In DNA form, the CDR3 reads TGTGCCAGCAGTTACCTCGGCGACAGCCTTGAAGCTTTCTTT.

CDR3 bases: TGTGCCAGCAGTCAAACTAGCGGGGCGCAAGAGACCCAGTACTTC. The encoded protein is CASSQTSGAQETQYF. The chain combines TRBV6-5 with TRBJ2-5; 10 bases agree with TRBD2. CDR1 and CDR2 from the germline V gene are MNHEY and SVGAGI. With 5 bases clipped from V and 2 bases from J, the junction kept 5 bases outside the gene matches. This CDR3 is 15 amino acids long.

V and J are TRBV2 and TRBJ2-2; no clear D. Looked up from germline, CDR1 is SNHLY and CDR2 is FYNNEI. CDR3 length: 15 residues. V was pared by 3 bases and J by 7 bases, with 15 bases between. The CDR3 DNA follows: TGTGCCAGCAGTGATGTTTTTGGCACGGGCGGGGAGCTGTTTTTT. Amino acid sequence: CASSDVFGTGGELFF. Complete variable domain (other parts from reference TRBV2 and TRBJ2-2): EPEVTQTPSHQVTQMGQEVILRCVPISNHLYFYWYRQILGQKVEFLVSFYNNEISEKSEIFDDQFSVERPDGSNFTLKIRSTKLEDSAMYFCASSDVFGTGGELFFGEGSRLTVL.

J is TRBJ1-4 and V is TRBV4-2; D might be TRBD1 (6 bases). This CDR3 comprises 16 residues. Deletions cut 0 bases from V and 13 bases from J, with 21 bases between. Germline CDR1 LGHNA, CDR2 YNFKEQ. The CDR3 loop is CASSQDLRRTERRLFF. CDR3 bases: TGTGCCAGCAGCCAAGATCTTAGGAGGACAGAGCGTAGACTGTTTTTT.

The CDR3 spells CASSQDQKGPGNTIYF. The DNA for the CDR3 is TGCGCCAGCAGCCAAGATCAGAAGGGGCCGGGAAACACCATATATTTT. This chain joins TRBV4-3 and TRBJ1-3; weak D call: TRBD1 (5 bases). This CDR3 has 16 amino acids. Germline CDR1 and CDR2: LGHNA and YSLEER. Trimming cost V 0 bases and J 4 bases, with 13 bases left between them.

The J gene is TRBJ2-5, the V gene TRBV23-1, with TRBD1 matching 9 bases. TRBV23-1 is marked as an open reading frame, function uncertain. The junction had 3 bases not matched to a gene; V was cut back by 9 bases and J by 4 bases. CDR3 length equals 12 residues. The CDR3 loop reads CARQGAGETQYF. The CDR3 DNA reads as TGCGCCAGACAGGGGGCAGGAGAGACCCAGTACTTC.

The chain links TRBV7-2 to TRBJ2-1; 9 nucleotides line up with TRBD2. The CDR3 extends over 19 amino acids. Losses at the gene ends were 1 base for V and 0 bases for J; bases not matched to a gene: 10. CDR1 and CDR2 from the germline V gene are SGHTA and FQGNSA. CDR3 amino acids: CASSLEVAGAFSSYNEQFF. The CDR3 region has the DNA TGTGCCAGCAGCTTAGAGGTAGCGGGGGCCTTTAGCTCCTACAATGAGCAGTTCTTC.

This clone was counted many times. The rearrangement links TRBV10-3 to TRBJ1-2; 9 bases are a match to TRBD1. The V gene's germline CDR1 is ENHRY and CDR2 SYGVKD. The CDR3 consists of 14 residues. Trimming removed 3 bases from V and 6 bases from J; junction bases left unmatched: 5. CDR3 bases: TGTGCCATCAGTGACGTCGGACAGGGGAATGGCTACACCTTC. It codes for CAISDVGQGNGYTF.

This clone was observed a few times. V usage is TRBV18 and J usage is TRBJ1-4; D gene unclear. This CDR3 contains 13 residues. Trimming took off 3 bases at V and 8 bases at J, with 10 bases between the two ends. Per germline, CDR1 KGHSH and CDR2 LQKENI. The CDR3 sequence: CASSPFVGEKLFF. The CDR3, as DNA: TGTGCCAGCTCACCCTTCGTCGGGGAAAAACTGTTTTTT.

This rearrangement joins TRBV7-2 to TRBJ1-2; no definite D call. The CDR3 has 13 residues. The V end lost 1 base, the J end lost 6 bases, and 9 bases lay between the germline ends. Germline CDR1 reads SGHTA; CDR2 reads FQGNSA. CDR3 coding DNA: TGTGCCAGCAGCTTAGTCGGTGTGGATGGCTACACCTTC. As protein: CASSLVGVDGYTF.